The clone carrying this T cell receptor (beta chain) was found a few times. The antigen is unknown. The second PCR ran about 6 to 12 cycles with a sample-barcoded 5' primer and J-beta primers. Every sample produced at least 2.5 million CDR3-containing paired-end reads. Using its own MiXCR run on the 5' RACE reads, TCRdb lists one record per CDR3 protein. Among approximately 1.5 million distinct CDR3 sequences listed, about 45% were seen once. V shed 5 bases and J shed 4 bases, with 17 bases lying between them. The CDR3 runs to 15 residues. CDR1 is SGHAT, CDR2 FQNNGV, per germline. The sample belongs to a study of blood T cells in healthy people across ages. Findings and limits, study-wide: Using unsorted PBMCs precluded a conclusive naive versus antigen-experienced comparison.

The clonotype comes from a woman younger than 30 in good health. Sequencing was done on a sample of blood. The chain employs TRBV11-2 and TRBJ1-2; D gene uncertain. The CDR3 region has the DNA TGTGCCAGCAGCGCGGAGAGCGGGTTGTCCTATGGCTACACCTTC. This encodes CASSAESGLSYGYTF.